These 27 T cell receptor beta chains came from one sample sequenced in a study of OX40 agonist ivuxolimab in advanced cancers. Library creation used the immunoSEQ multiplex PCR assay. Drawn from immuneACCESS, this table holds only the in-frame rearrangements with V and J called that TCRdb kept. Clones are partly lost; checked studies trace under half to an unresolved V gene and leave the rest unexplained. Within this sample are roughly 41,000 clones, with 85% to 90% of them counted one time only. The ten largest clones represent around 2.4% of the sample. Here the sequenced sample was CD4+ or CD8+ T cells sorted from blood, taken in a trial of the OX40 agonist ivuxolimab. These receptors originate from an adult with an advanced solid tumor such as melanoma, head and neck, liver or kidney cancer.

The genes are TRBV5-1 and TRBJ2-3; TRBD1 matches at 8 bases. Germline CDR1 and CDR2: SGHRS and YFSETQ. The CDR3 has 16 amino acids. J lost 3 bases, V lost 4 bases, and 10 bases had no gene match. In DNA, the CDR3 is TGCGCCAGCAGCAGGACAGGGTGGGTAGAAACAGATACGCAGTATTTT. Translation gives CASSRTGWVETDTQYF. Based on the CDR3 plus reference TRBV5-1 and TRBJ2-3, the full variable domain is KAGVTQTPRYLIKTRGQQVTLSCSPISGHRSVSWYQQTPGQGLQFLFEYFSETQRNKGNFPGRFSGRQFSNSRSEMNVSTLELGDSALYLCASSRTGWVETDTQYFGPGTRLTVL.

The rearrangement uses TRBV5-4 and TRBJ1-5; D is possibly TRBD1 (5 bases). The length of the CDR3 is 15 residues. In germline, CDR1 is SGHNT, CDR2 YYREEE (reference sequence). Trimming took off 4 bases at V and 4 bases at J, with 15 bases between the two ends. The CDR3 loop reads CASSRMGGGNQPQHF. The CDR3 nucleotides read TGTGCCAGCAGCCGTATGGGGGGTGGAAATCAGCCCCAGCATTTT.

The chain recombines TRBV19 with TRBJ1-5; 7 bases line up with TRBD1. Germline lookup yields CDR1 LNHDA and CDR2 SQIVND (reference sequence). There are 18 residues in the CDR3. Trimming cost V 3 bases and J 0 bases; bases outside gene matches: 11. The CDR3 region is CASSIFGTVLYSNQPQHF. In nucleotides, the CDR3 is TGTGCCAGTAGTATTTTCGGGACAGTGCTTTATAGCAATCAGCCCCAGCATTTT.

CDR3 loop: CASSLALAGDTQYF. CDR3 nucleotides: TGTGCCAGCAGCTTAGCCCTAGCAGGGGATACGCAGTATTTT. This rearrangement joins TRBV7-3 to TRBJ2-3; perhaps D is TRBD1 or TRBD2 (5 bases each). The V and J ends lost 2 bases and 6 bases respectively, with 12 bases between them. CDR1 and CDR2 from the germline V gene are SGHTA and FQGTGA. This CDR3 spans 14 amino acids.

Only a few counts were recorded for this clone. The J gene is TRBJ2-7, the V gene TRBV11-2, with 7 bases aligning to TRBD1. This CDR3 is 12 amino acids long. From germline, CDR1 is SGHAT and CDR2 FQNNGV. Germline trimming cut 6 bases from V and 6 bases from J; bases unmatched to any gene: 5. The CDR3 protein is CASSLTGLEQYF. CDR3 nucleotides: TGTGCCAGCAGTCTGACAGGGCTCGAGCAGTACTTC.

V is TRBV19 and J is TRBJ1-5, with 8 bases identical to TRBD1. The CDR3 has 15 residues. Unmatched junction bases numbered 7, after V lost 2 bases and J lost 7 bases. Germline V lookup: CDR1 LNHDA, CDR2 SQIVND (reference sequence). The CDR3 region is CASSISWTGYQPQHF. The DNA for the CDR3 is TGTGCCAGTAGTATATCGTGGACAGGGTACCAGCCCCAGCATTTT. The full variable domain, with the rest looked up from reference TRBV19 and TRBJ1-5, is DGGITQSPKYLFRKEGQNVTLSCEQNLNHDAMYWYRQDPGQGLRLIYYSQIVNDFQKGDIAEGYSVSREKKESFPLTVTSAQKNPTAFYLCASSISWTGYQPQHFGDGTRLSIL.

This clone turned up a few times. J is TRBJ1-1 and V is TRBV7-9, with unresolved D. V lost 2 bases to trimming and J lost 1 base, with 8 bases between them. CDR3 size: 14 residues. The germline V gene has CDR1 SEHNR and CDR2 FQNEAQ (reference sequence). The CDR3: CASSLSGGNTEAFF. CDR3 nucleotides: TGTGCCAGCAGCTTAAGTGGCGGGAACACTGAAGCTTTCTTT.

The chain has TRBV29-1 and TRBJ2-7; 9 bases agree with TRBD1. The germline V gene encodes CDR1 SQVTM and CDR2 ANQGSEA. V dropped 2 bases and J dropped 0; count of bases not matched to a gene: 5. The CDR3 consists of 15 residues. The CDR3 DNA sequence: TGCAGCGTTGAACCTTTGACAGGGGGCTCCTACGAGCAGTACTTC. Protein sequence: CSVEPLTGGSYEQYF.

V usage is TRBV28 and J usage is TRBJ2-5, with unresolved D. Gene TRBJ2-7 matches the end of the DNA better, so the J call may be wrong. The CDR3 contains 12 residues. CDR1 MDHEN and CDR2 SYDVKM come from the germline V gene. The CDR3 spells CASSPGPYEQYF. DNA of the CDR3: TGTGCCAGCAGTCCGGGTCCCTACGAGCAGTACTTC.

V usage is TRBV4-1 and J usage is TRBJ2-7, with D maybe TRBD1 (6 bases). Germline V gene data show CDR1 as MGHRA and CDR2 as YSYEKL. The V end lost 1 base, the J end lost 3 bases, and 10 bases lay between the germline ends. CDR3 size: 14 residues. The CDR3 nucleotides are TGCGCCAGCAGCCAAGGGGGGCAGGGCTACGAGCAGTACTTC. Amino acids: CASSQGGQGYEQYF.

This clone was seen a handful of times. The V gene is TRBV10-1, the J gene TRBJ1-5, with D possibly TRBD1 on 5 matching bases. Germline assignment: CDR1 WNHNN and CDR2 SYGVQD (reference sequence). The CDR3 totals 13 residues. The V end lost 10 bases, the J end lost 0 bases, and 10 bases lay between the germline ends. CDR3: CANGTASNQPQHF. The CDR3 region has the DNA TGCGCCAACGGGACGGCTAGCAATCAGCCCCAGCATTTT.

Worth noting for this clone: The germline gene is not matched at one end of the junction; a read error may be the cause. This chain uses TRBV7-7 with TRBJ2-2, with 8 bases fitting TRBD1. This CDR3 is 14 amino acids long. CDR1 SSHAT and CDR2 FNYEAQ come from the germline V gene (reference sequence). For the CDR3, the DNA is TGTGCTAGCAGCCTGACAGGGGACACCGGGGAGCTGTTTTTT. Its protein product is CASSLTGDTGELFF.

The chain joins TRBV19 to TRBJ2-2; D possibly corresponds to TRBD1 (6 bases). Germline CDR1 reads LNHDA; CDR2 reads SQIVND (reference sequence). The CDR3 spans 18 residues. The V gene lost 3 bases and the J gene lost 4 bases, with 21 bases spanning the gap. CDR3 loop: CASSMAGLGATATGELFF. CDR3 in DNA: TGTGCCAGTAGTATGGCGGGTTTGGGGGCCACCGCCACCGGGGAGCTGTTTTTT.

The chain joins TRBV6-1 to TRBJ2-2, with 7 bases lining up with TRBD1. V was pared by 4 bases and J by 6 bases, with 5 bases of the junction left unmatched. This CDR3 has 14 residues. CDR1 MNHNS and CDR2 SASEGT come from the germline V gene. CDR3 protein: CASSGLTGPGELFF. The CDR3, as DNA: TGTGCCAGCAGTGGGTTGACAGGGCCCGGGGAGCTGTTTTTT.

The V gene is TRBV12-5, the J gene TRBJ2-7; D call uncertain. This CDR3 region has 11 residues. V was trimmed by 3 bases and J by 4 bases, leaving 4 bases between them. Germline V gene sequence: CDR1 LGHNT, CDR2 FRNRAP. The DNA of the CDR3 is TGTGCTAGTGGTTTTGGATACGAGCAGTACTTC. This encodes CASGFGYEQYF.

This rearrangement joins TRBV5-4 to TRBJ2-5; possible D gene TRBD2, 7 bases. Trimming pared 3 bases from V and 4 bases from J, leaving 16 bases between. Germline V gene lookup returns CDR1 SGHNT and CDR2 YYREEE (reference sequence). The CDR3 contains 15 residues. CDR3 region: CASSSKGGEGETQYF. The DNA for the CDR3 is TGTGCCAGCAGCTCGAAGGGGGGGGAGGGAGAGACCCAGTACTTC.

The J gene is TRBJ2-3, the V gene TRBV2; TRBD2 aligns across 8 bases. Germline assignment: CDR1 SNHLY and CDR2 FYNNEI. The length of the CDR3 is 14 residues. The chain's CDR3 is CASLPGGAADTQYF. For the CDR3, the DNA is TGTGCGAGTCTCCCGGGAGGGGCTGCAGATACGCAGTATTTT. Variable domain in full (rest from reference TRBV2 and TRBJ2-3): EPEVTQTPSHQVTQMGQEVILRCVPISNHLYFYWYRQILGQKVEFLVSFYNNEISEKSEIFDDQFSVERPDGSNFTLKIRSTKLEDSAMYFCASLPGGAADTQYFGPGTRLTVL.

A single count supports this clone. CDR3 sequence: CASSSGTSGQETQYF. The CDR3, as DNA: TGTGCCAGCAGTTCCGGGACTAGCGGCCAAGAGACCCAGTACTTC. The chain employs TRBV27 and TRBJ2-5; 11 nucleotides agree with TRBD2. Germline CDR1 reads MNHEY; CDR2 reads SMNVEV (reference sequence). The V gene end was trimmed by 4 bases and the J gene end by 1 base; junction bases not matched to a gene: 2. The CDR3 loop spans 15 amino acids.

In its sample, this clone was seen once. The rearrangement links TRBV10-3 to TRBJ1-1; a possible D gene is TRBD1 (5 bases). CDR3 size: 14 residues. The germline V and J ends were trimmed by 1 base and 2 bases, with 8 bases remaining between them. CDR1 and CDR2 from the germline V gene are ENHRY and SYGVKD. The CDR3 loop reads CAISEFQGNTEAFF. CDR3 DNA sequence: TGTGCCATCAGTGAGTTTCAGGGAAACACTGAAGCTTTCTTT.

V gene TRBV6-1 combines with J gene TRBJ2-7; D gene ambiguous. Germline values: CDR1 MNHNS, CDR2 SASEGT. V lost 1 base and J lost 4, with 8 bases in between. The CDR3 has 13 amino acids. The CDR3 protein is CASSEERDYEQYF. The CDR3 coding sequence is TGTGCCAGCAGTGAAGAAAGGGATTACGAGCAGTACTTC.

This chain connects TRBV18 to TRBJ2-2; 8 nucleotides match TRBD1. The CDR3 extends over 19 amino acids. V shed 3 bases and J 6 bases; nucleotides not matched to a gene: 18. Germline V gene lookup returns CDR1 KGHSH and CDR2 LQKENI. CDR3 DNA sequence: TGTGCCAGCTCACCTCTAAGGACAGGGCTCTCCTTTAATGCCGGGGAGCTGTTTTTT. It yields the protein CASSPLRTGLSFNAGELFF.

This chain connects TRBV7-3 to TRBJ2-2; no clear D. Germline V gene lookup returns CDR1 SGHTA and CDR2 FQGTGA. This CDR3 contains 13 residues. V was pared by 5 bases and J by 0 bases, with 4 bases between. The CDR3 region is CASSQSNTGELFF. CDR3 DNA sequence: TGTGCCAGCAGCCAGTCGAACACCGGGGAGCTGTTTTTT.

This chain connects TRBV27 to TRBJ2-2; D gene unclear. The germline V gene encodes CDR1 MNHEY and CDR2 SMNVEV (reference sequence). The CDR3 spans 14 residues. The V end lost 2 bases, the J end lost 5 bases, and 9 bases lay between the germline ends. CDR3 DNA: TGTGCCAGCAGTTTACGCAGGTGGACCGGGGAGCTGTTTTTT. As protein: CASSLRRWTGELFF.

The V gene is TRBV5-1, the J gene TRBJ1-6; D not certain. This CDR3 region has 17 residues. The germline V and J ends were trimmed by 0 bases and 0 bases, with 10 bases remaining between them. The V gene's germline CDR1 is SGHRS and CDR2 YFSETQ. CDR3 residues: CASSLDGVSSYNSPLHF. As DNA, the CDR3 is TGCGCCAGCAGCTTGGATGGGGTGAGCTCCTATAATTCACCCCTCCACTTT.

The chain joins TRBV7-9 to TRBJ1-1; D might be TRBD1 (5 bases). V was clipped by 1 base and J by 5 bases, with 14 bases between them. The CDR3 totals 15 residues. Germline V gene data show CDR1 as SEHNR and CDR2 as FQNEAQ (reference sequence). The CDR3 DNA reads TGTGCCAGCAGCTTAGAAGATGGGGCGCGGACTGAAGCTTTCTTT. This codes for CASSLEDGARTEAFF.

The V and J genes are TRBV18 and TRBJ1-3; no reliable D call. V shed 3 bases and J shed 0 bases, with 12 bases lying between them. This CDR3 comprises 16 residues. Germline assignment: CDR1 KGHSH and CDR2 LQKENI. CDR3 nucleotide sequence: TGTGCCAGCTCACCCCGTGAGGGCAACTCTGGAAACACCATATATTTT. Translated, it gives CASSPREGNSGNTIYF.

The rearrangement links TRBV10-3 to TRBJ1-4; a possible D gene is TRBD1 (5 bases). Germline values: CDR1 ENHRY, CDR2 SYGVKD. The CDR3 is made up of 14 amino acids. Trimming took off 10 bases at V and 4 bases at J, with 16 bases between the two ends. CDR3 DNA sequence: TGTGCCACCAGGCGGGACGCCTATAATGAAAAACTGTTTTTT. Its translation: CATRRDAYNEKLFF.